Presented here are 3 T cell receptor beta chains from one specimen sequenced in a study of tissue T cells after allogeneic stem cell transplantation. The data were produced by immunoSEQ multiplex PCR, yet TCRdb's version contains in-frame clones alone and is incomplete. The sample has about 22,000 clones; around 70% are singletons. The sequencing sample was made of spleen. The receptors here all came from a female BALB/c mouse in good health. As its MHC haplotype, the strain has H2-d.

With regard to this clone: Genes and germline come from the mouse. With the read ending 1 residue before the CDR3 end, the germline J gene is used to fill in that end. This chain joins TRBV31 and TRBJ2-1; no clear D gene. Deletions cut 4 bases from V and 2 bases from J, with 6 bases between. The CDR3 runs 12 residues. Germline lookup yields CDR1 GKSSPN and CDR2 SITVG. The chain's CDR3 is CAWISDYAEQFF. The covered CDR3 bases are TGTGCCTGGATTTCAGACTATGCTGAGCAGTTC.

As regards this clone: Genes and germline come from the mouse. Coverage ceases 1 residue before the CDR3 finishes, and the germline J gene fills in the end. The chain employs TRBV5 and TRBJ2-2; 10 bases match TRBD2. The CDR3 has 15 residues. CDR1 and CDR2 from the germline V gene are LGHNA and YNLKQL (reference sequence). Trimming took 2 bases from V and 4 from J; bases not matched to a gene: 1. The CDR3: CASSQLGGPTGQLYF. Partial CDR3 DNA: TGTGCCAGCAGCCAACTGGGGGGGCCCACCGGGCAGCTCTAC.

This clone showed up just once. Gene names refer to mouse genes. The sequence runs out 1 residue before the end of the CDR3; the remainder is reconstructed from the germline J gene. Other nucleotide sequences in the sample specify the same CDR3. The chain carries TRBV13-1 and TRBJ1-4, with a tentative D call TRBD1 (6 bases). From germline, CDR1 is NSHNY and CDR2 SYGAGN. This CDR3 region has 15 residues. The ends were cut back, 2 bases at V and 7 bases at J, with 15 bases in the middle. The sequenced CDR3 bases are TGTGCCAGCAGTGAGGGACAAGGGGCGGGCGAAAGATTATTT. Protein product: CASSEGQGAGERLF. The complete CDR3 sequence is CASSEGQGAGERLFF.